These 5 T cell receptor beta chains share one sample of origin, sequenced in a study of Ad26.COV2.S vaccination and SARS-CoV-2 variants. Produced via immunoSEQ multiplex PCR; TCRdb's table is partial and in-frame only. The sample yields hundreds of thousands of clones, about 88% seen once. Treatment in this sample: roughly 18 received Ad26.COV2.S at low or high dose, single or two shots; five or six received placebo; per-sample allocation not given. Day 63 after the first vaccine or placebo injection was the time point for sampling. The starting material was peripheral blood, obtained in a trial of Ad26.COV2.S vaccine versus placebo. The source is a person between 18 and 65 years old who received the Ad26.COV2.S COVID-19 vaccine or a placebo.

This clone came up once. The chain is built from TRBV2 and TRBJ2-3; 12 nucleotides match TRBD2. CDR1 and CDR2 (germline): SNHLY, FYNNEI. V trimming: 6 bases; J trimming: 4 bases; junction bases outside the gene matches: 5. CDR3 size: 15 residues. The chain's CDR3 is CASSELAGGPDTQYF. DNA for the CDR3: TGTGCCAGCAGCGAACTAGCGGGGGGCCCAGATACGCAGTATTTT.

The gene calls are TRBV6-1 and TRBJ2-5; D remains unclear. Trimming pared 4 bases from V and 0 bases from J, leaving 18 bases between. The CDR3 is 17 amino acids. Germline values: CDR1 MNHNS, CDR2 SASEGT. The CDR3 reads CASSGPDSQRYQETQYF. CDR3 DNA: TGTGCCAGCAGTGGCCCTGACTCCCAGAGATACCAAGAGACCCAGTACTTC.

The chain uses TRBV6-5 and TRBJ1-1; TRBD1 matches 7 bases. Losses at the gene ends were 6 bases for V and 11 bases for J; bases not matched to a gene: 15. The CDR3 contains 14 residues. The germline V gene encodes CDR1 MNHEY and CDR2 SVGAGI. The CDR3: CASRNLDRAGGAFF. In DNA, the CDR3 is TGTGCCAGCAGAAATCTTGACAGGGCTGGTGGGGCTTTCTTT.

The rearrangement links TRBV2 to TRBJ1-1; no definite D call. CDR3 length: 14 amino acids. V lost 6 bases and J 3 bases, leaving 14 bases between the germline ends. Looked up from germline, CDR1 is SNHLY and CDR2 is FYNNEI. The CDR3 DNA is TGTGCCAGCAGGCCAGTGGCGGTACACACTGAAGCTTTCTTT. This encodes CASRPVAVHTEAFF.

The V call is TRBV7-2, the J call TRBJ1-3; no clear D. Trimming removed 5 bases from V and 3 bases from J, with 11 bases in between. The CDR3 has 14 amino acids. Germline CDR1 reads SGHTA; CDR2 reads FQGNSA. CDR3 residues: CASSPQSVGNTIYF. The DNA for the CDR3 is TGTGCCAGCAGCCCACAGAGTGTTGGAAACACCATATATTTT.